This TCR beta chain was obtained from a study of OX40 agonist ivuxolimab in advanced cancers. Overall study: Dose-escalation patients had hepatocellular carcinoma, melanoma, renal cell or head and neck cancer.

Produced via immunoSEQ multiplex PCR; TCRdb's table is partial and in-frame only. The sample consists of 60,000 or so clones, about 90% of them appearing once. This clone was counted a few times. V shed 3 bases and J shed 4 bases, with 9 bases lying between them. The CDR3 is 13 residues long. Germline V lookup: CDR1 SGDLS, CDR2 YYNGEE. The sequenced sample was CD4+ or CD8+ T cells sorted from blood, obtained in a trial of the OX40 agonist ivuxolimab. The receptor was isolated from an adult with an advanced solid tumor such as melanoma, head and neck, liver or kidney cancer. The chain is built from TRBV9 and TRBJ2-3; D is undetermined. This chain's CDR3 is CASSAPGADTQYF. The CDR3 DNA follows: TGTGCCAGCAGCGCCCCCGGCGCAGATACGCAGTATTTT.